This TCR beta chain was identified during a study of blood T cell repertoires in COVID-19. As for the study in general: The United States, Italy and Spain provided the acute and convalescent COVID-19 samples. T cells, B-cell-depleted T cells, or PBMCs provided the cDNA or gDNA that served as material.

V gave up 6 bases and J gave up 3 bases; unmatched junction bases: 11. CDR1 is ENHRY, CDR2 SYGVKD, per germline. The CDR3 extends over 16 amino acids. This clone has more than one count but fewer than ten. Authors' analysis steps: Amplification from reference gene primers served as the basis for estimated nucleated cell counts. The method was immunoSEQ multiplex PCR; TCRdb's version includes in-frame clones alone and lacks a portion of them. That table supplies the V and J calls and clone size; D and trimming were determined from the DNA. The table lists about 45,000 clones, around four fifths of them singletons.

The rearrangement joins TRBV10-3 to TRBJ2-3; 8 bases are shared with TRBD1. The source material was peripheral blood. The source of this sequence is a woman aged 80 or over with acute or convalescent COVID-19. The CDR3 DNA is TGTGCCATCAGCCTCGGGACAGGTGGTGGGACAGATACGCAGTATTTT. It translates to CAISLGTGGGTDTQYF.